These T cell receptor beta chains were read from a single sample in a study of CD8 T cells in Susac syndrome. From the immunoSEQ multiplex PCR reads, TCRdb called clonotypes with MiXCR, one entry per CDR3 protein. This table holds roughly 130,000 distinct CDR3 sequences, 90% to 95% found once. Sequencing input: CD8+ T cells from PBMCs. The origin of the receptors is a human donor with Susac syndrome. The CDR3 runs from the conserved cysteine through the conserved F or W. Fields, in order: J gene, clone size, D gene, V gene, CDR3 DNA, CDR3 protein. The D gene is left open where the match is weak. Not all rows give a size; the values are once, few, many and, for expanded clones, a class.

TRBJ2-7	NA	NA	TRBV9	TGTGCCAGCAGCCCAACCGGGTCCCACGAGCAGTACTTC	CASSPTGSHEQYF
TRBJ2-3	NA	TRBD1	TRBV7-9	TGTGCCAGCAGCTTCCCCCGAACCGGGACAGGGAGGTCAGATACGCAGTATTTT	CASSFPRTGTGRSDTQYF
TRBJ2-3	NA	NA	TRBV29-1	TGCAGCGTTGAATGGGGCTCAGGGACAGATACGCAGTATTTT	CSVEWGSGTDTQYF
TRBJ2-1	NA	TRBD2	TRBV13	TGTGCCAGCAGCGAATTAGCGGGGGGGCCCAGCAATGAGCAGTTCTTC	CASSELAGGPSNEQFF
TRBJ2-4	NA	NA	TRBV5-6	TGTGCCAGCAGCTTAATGGACCAGGGCATTCAGTACTTC	CASSLMDQGIQYF
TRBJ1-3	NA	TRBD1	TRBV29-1	TGCAGCGTTCAGGGGGCCTCTGGAAACACCATATATTTT	CSVQGASGNTIYF
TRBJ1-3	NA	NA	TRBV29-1	TGCAGCGTTGAAACTCCGCCGAGTACCATATATTTT	CSVETPPSTIYF
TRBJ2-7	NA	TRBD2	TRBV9	TGTGCCAGCGGGAGCGGGGGCTACGAGCAGTACTTC	CASGSGGYEQYF
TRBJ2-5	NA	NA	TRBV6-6	TGTGCCAGCCGACAGCCCTTCAGCCCCCCAGCCCAGTACTTC	CASRQPFSPPAQYF
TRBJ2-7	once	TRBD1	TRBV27	TGTGCCAGCAGTTTAGGACAGGGAATCTACGAGCAGTACTTC	CASSLGQGIYEQYF
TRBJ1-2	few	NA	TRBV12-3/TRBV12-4	TGTGCCAGCAGTCCAGGTTTTCATGGCTACACCTTC	CASSPGFHGYTF
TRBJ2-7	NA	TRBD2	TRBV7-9	TGTGCCAGCAGCTTTAGCGGGGGGGAGCGGGGGCACTACGAGCAGTACTTC	CASSFSGGERGHYEQYF
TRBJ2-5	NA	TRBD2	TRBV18	TGTGCCAGCTCGCCGGGACTAGCGGGGGCCTACCTCCAAGAGACCCAGTACTTC	CASSPGLAGAYLQETQYF
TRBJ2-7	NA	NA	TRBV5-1	TGCGCCAGCATGAGTCGGGACGGATCCTACGAGCAGTACTTC	CASMSRDGSYEQYF
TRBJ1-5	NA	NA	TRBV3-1	TGTGCCAGCAGCCAAGTCGCCGGGGCCAATCAGCCCCAGCATTTT	CASSQVAGANQPQHF
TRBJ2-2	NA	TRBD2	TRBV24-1	TGTGCCACCAGTGACCCGGCCGGGACTAGCACCGGGGAGCTGTTTTTT	CATSDPAGTSTGELFF
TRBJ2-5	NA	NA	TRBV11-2	TGTGCCAGCAGCTTACGGCGGGGAGAGACCCAGTACTTC	CASSLRRGETQYF
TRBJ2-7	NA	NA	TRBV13	TGTGCCAGCAGCTTAAGGACGACAGTGCTCAGGGAGGAGCAGTACTTC	CASSLRTTVLREEQYF
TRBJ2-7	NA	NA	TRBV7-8	TGTGCCAGCAGCTTATACGCGACGGGCTCCTACGAGCAGTACTTC	CASSLYATGSYEQYF
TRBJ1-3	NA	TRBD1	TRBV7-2	TGTGCCAGCAGCCCTCGCGGTTGGGGACAGGTCTCTGGAAACACCATATATTTT	CASSPRGWGQVSGNTIYF
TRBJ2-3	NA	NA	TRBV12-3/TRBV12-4	TGTGCCAGCAGTTATGGGGGGACTTCTAGCACAGATACGCAGTATTTT	CASSYGGTSSTDTQYF
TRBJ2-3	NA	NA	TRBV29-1	TGCAGCGCGGAAGAAGATACGCAGTATTTT	CSAEEDTQYF
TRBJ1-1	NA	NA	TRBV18	TGTGCCAGCTCACCAGAGGGCACTGAAGCTTTCTTT	CASSPEGTEAFF
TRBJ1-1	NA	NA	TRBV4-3	TGCGCCAGCAGCCGGGGGAACACTGAAGCTTTCTTT	CASSRGNTEAFF
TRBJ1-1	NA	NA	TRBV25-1	TGTGCCAGCAGCCTATCAGGAAATTTAGGGGCTTTCTTT	CASSLSGNLGAFF
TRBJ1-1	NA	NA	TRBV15	TGTGCCACCAGCAGTCTCGGGAACACTGAAGCTTTCTTT	CATSSLGNTEAFF
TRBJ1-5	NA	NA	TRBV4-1	TGCGCCAGCAGCCATAGGACTGATAATCAGCCCCAGCATTTT	CASSHRTDNQPQHF
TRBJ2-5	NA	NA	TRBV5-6	TGTGCCAGCAGCTTGGGGCCAGTCCAAGAGACCCAGTACTTC	CASSLGPVQETQYF
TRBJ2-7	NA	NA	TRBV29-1	TGCAGCGTTGTCCTGCCTTCCGCCTACGAGCAGTACTTC	CSVVLPSAYEQYF
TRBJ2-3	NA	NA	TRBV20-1	TGCAGTGCTAGAGATCTTCAGGGACATCCGAAGGATACGCAGTATTTT	CSARDLQGHPKDTQYF
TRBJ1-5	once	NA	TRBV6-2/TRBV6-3	TGTGCCAGCCTGGGCAGCCAGGGGACCCAGCATTTT	CASLGSQGTQHF
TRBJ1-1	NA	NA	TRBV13	TGTGCCAGCAGCTCCGCGAGGAGGAACACTGAAGCTTTCTTT	CASSSARRNTEAFF
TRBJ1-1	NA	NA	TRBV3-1	TGTGCCAGCACCCAGGACCGGTACACTGAAGCTTTCTTT	CASTQDRYTEAFF
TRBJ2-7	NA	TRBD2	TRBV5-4	TGTGCCAGCAGCCTGGACGGGACTAGCGGGGGACATTACTTC	CASSLDGTSGGHYF
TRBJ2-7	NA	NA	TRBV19	TGTGCCAGTAGTATCTCGGTCGTCTACGAGCAGTACTTC	CASSISVVYEQYF
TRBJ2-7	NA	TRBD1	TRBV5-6	TGTGCCAGCAGCGAACAGGGGATATACGAGCAGTACTTC	CASSEQGIYEQYF
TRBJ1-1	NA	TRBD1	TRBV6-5	TGTGCCAGCAGTCCCGGGACAGGGATGAACACTGAAGCTTTCTTT	CASSPGTGMNTEAFF
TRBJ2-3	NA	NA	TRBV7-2	TGTGCCAGCAACCCCGATGCAGCAGAAGATACGCAGTATTTT	CASNPDAAEDTQYF
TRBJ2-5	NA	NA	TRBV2	TGTGCCAGCAGTGAGTGGACGGGTGAAGAGACCCAGTACTTC	CASSEWTGEETQYF
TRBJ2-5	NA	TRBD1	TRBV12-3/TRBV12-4	TGTGCCAGCAGGATAGGACAGGGGCGGGCGGCGGAGACCCAGTACTTC	CASRIGQGRAAETQYF
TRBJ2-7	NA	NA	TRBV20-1	TGCAGTGCCAAAAAGGGTTTGGGCGAGCAGTACTTC	CSAKKGLGEQYF
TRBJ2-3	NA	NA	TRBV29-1	TGCAGCGTTGTTTCAGATACGCAGTATTTT	CSVVSDTQYF
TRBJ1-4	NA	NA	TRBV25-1	TGTGCCAGCAGTGAACTGGGTGCAGAAAAACTGTTTTTT	CASSELGAEKLFF
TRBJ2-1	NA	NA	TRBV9	TGTGCCAGCAGCGTAGGACAGACACCCTACAATGAGCAGTTCTTC	CASSVGQTPYNEQFF
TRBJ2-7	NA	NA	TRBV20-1	TGCAGTGCTAGAGATCTGCTGGCAGGGCAGTACTTC	CSARDLLAGQYF
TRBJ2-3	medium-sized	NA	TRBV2	TGTGCCAGCAACCCTTCAGATACGCAGTATTTT	CASNPSDTQYF
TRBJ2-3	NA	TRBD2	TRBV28	TGTGCCAGCAGCTCCCCGGGGGGGGCAGGGACAGATACGCAGTATTTT	CASSSPGGAGTDTQYF
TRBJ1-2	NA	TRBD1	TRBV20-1	TGCAGTGCTCTCACCCCGGGACAGGGGCCTCGTAGCTATGGCTACACCTTC	CSALTPGQGPRSYGYTF
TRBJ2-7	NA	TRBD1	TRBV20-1	TGCAGTGTGATGGGGACAGGGGCCTACGAGCAGTACTTC	CSVMGTGAYEQYF
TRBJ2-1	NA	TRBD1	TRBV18	TGTGCCACGGTGACAGGGGATTCATACAATGAGCAGTTCTTC	CATVTGDSYNEQFF
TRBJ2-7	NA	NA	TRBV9	TGTGCCAGCAGCGTAGAAGACTATAAGGACGAGCAGTACTTC	CASSVEDYKDEQYF
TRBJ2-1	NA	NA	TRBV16	TGTGCCAGCAGCCAATCAACAGAGCAGTTCTTC	CASSQSTEQFF
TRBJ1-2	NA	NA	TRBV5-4	TGTACCAGCAGCCGATCCACAGGCCCCTATGGCTACACCTTC	CTSSRSTGPYGYTF
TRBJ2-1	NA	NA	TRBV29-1	TGCAGCGTGCAAGACAGGTCCAATGAGCAGTTCTTC	CSVQDRSNEQFF